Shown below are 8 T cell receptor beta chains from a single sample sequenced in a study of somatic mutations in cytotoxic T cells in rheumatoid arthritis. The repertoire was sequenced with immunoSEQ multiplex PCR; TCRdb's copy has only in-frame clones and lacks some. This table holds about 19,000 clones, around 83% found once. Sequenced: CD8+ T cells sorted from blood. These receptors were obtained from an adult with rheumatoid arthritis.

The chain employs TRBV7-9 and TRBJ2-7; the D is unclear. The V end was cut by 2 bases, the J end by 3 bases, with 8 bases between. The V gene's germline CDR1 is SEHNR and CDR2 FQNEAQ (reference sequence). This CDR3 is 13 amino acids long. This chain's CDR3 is CASSLRLNYEQYF. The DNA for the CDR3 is TGTGCCAGCAGCTTACGTTTGAACTACGAGCAGTACTTC.

The CDR3 nucleotides read TGTGCCAGCAGCTCCGGGACAGGGGGGAACTACGAGCAGTACTTC. Residues: CASSSGTGGNYEQYF. The chain has TRBV13 and TRBJ2-5, with 11 nucleotides matching TRBD1. The J call may be in error: the DNA end matches TRBJ2-7 better. The V gene's germline CDR1 is PRHDT and CDR2 FYEKMQ (reference sequence). This CDR3 has 15 residues.

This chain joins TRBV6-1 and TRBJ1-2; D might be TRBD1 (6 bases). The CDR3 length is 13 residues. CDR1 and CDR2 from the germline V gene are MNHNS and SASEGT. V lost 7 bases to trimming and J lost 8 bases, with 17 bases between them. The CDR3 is CASIRGDIWGYTF. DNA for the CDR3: TGTGCCAGCATAAGGGGGGACATCTGGGGCTACACCTTC.

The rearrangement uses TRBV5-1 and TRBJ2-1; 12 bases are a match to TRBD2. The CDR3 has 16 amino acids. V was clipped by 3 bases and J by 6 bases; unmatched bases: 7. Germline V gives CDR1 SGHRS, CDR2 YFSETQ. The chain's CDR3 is CASSYSSGRAGNEQFF. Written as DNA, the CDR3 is TGCGCCAGCAGCTATTCTAGCGGGAGGGCCGGCAATGAGCAGTTCTTC.

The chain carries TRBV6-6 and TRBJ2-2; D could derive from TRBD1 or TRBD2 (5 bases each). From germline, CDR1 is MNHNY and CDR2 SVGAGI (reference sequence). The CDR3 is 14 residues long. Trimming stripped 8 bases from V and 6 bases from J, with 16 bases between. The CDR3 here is CASRESLGAGELFF. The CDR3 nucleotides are TGTGCCAGCCGGGAAAGTCTAGGGGCCGGGGAGCTGTTTTTT.

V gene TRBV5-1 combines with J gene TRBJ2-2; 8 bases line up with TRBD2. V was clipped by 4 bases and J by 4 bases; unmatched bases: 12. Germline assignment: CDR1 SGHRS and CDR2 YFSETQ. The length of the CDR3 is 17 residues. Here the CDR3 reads CASSPDSGTRSTGELFF. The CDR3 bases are TGCGCCAGCAGCCCGGACTCCGGGACTAGGAGCACCGGGGAGCTGTTTTTT.

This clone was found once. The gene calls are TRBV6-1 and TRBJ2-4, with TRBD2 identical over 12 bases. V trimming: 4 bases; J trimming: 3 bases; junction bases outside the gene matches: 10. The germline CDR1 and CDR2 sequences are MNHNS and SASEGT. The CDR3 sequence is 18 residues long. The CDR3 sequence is CASSGGLAGGFSKNIQYF. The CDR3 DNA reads TGTGCCAGCAGTGGGGGGCTAGCGGGGGGGTTTAGCAAAAACATTCAGTACTTC.

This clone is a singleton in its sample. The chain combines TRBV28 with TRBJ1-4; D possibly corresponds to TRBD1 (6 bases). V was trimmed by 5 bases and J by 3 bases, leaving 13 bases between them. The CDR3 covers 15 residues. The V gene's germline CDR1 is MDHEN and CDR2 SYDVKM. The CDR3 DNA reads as TGTGCCAGCAGTCCTCTCAGGGGAGCTAATGAAAAACTGTTTTTT. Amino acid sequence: CASSPLRGANEKLFF.